This entry lists 22 T cell receptor beta chains sequenced from one sample in a study of blood T cell repertoires in COVID-19. Sequencing used immunoSEQ multiplex PCR; TCRdb keeps in-frame clones, though not all of them. The sample has about 180,000 clones, 85% seen once. What was sequenced was peripheral blood. The receptors originated from a person aged 65 to 85 with COVID-19, enrolled during active disease.

V gene TRBV4-3 combines with J gene TRBJ1-6, with D unresolved. This CDR3 contains 14 residues. CDR1 and CDR2 (germline): LGHNA, YSLEER. V was clipped by 7 bases and J by 0 bases, with 7 bases between them. As DNA, the CDR3 is TGCGCCAGCAAACAGAGCTCCTATAATTCACCCCTCCACTTT. Encoded protein: CASKQSSYNSPLHF.

The chain uses TRBV29-1 and TRBJ2-5; 10 nucleotides agree with TRBD1. Unmatched junction bases numbered 12, after V lost 4 bases and J lost 4 bases. The CDR3 is 16 residues long. The germline V gene has CDR1 SQVTM and CDR2 ANQGSEA. DNA for the CDR3: TGCAGCGTTGTAGGTCTTGGGGGGACAGGGGTAGAGACCCAGTACTTC. It yields the protein CSVVGLGGTGVETQYF.

Only one count was recorded for this clone. The chain combines TRBV7-2 with TRBJ1-3; D might be TRBD1 (6 bases). Trimming took 2 bases from V and 0 from J, leaving 8 bases between them. Per germline, CDR1 SGHTA and CDR2 FQGNSA. This CDR3 spans 15 amino acids. The CDR3 sequence: CASSLMGASGNTIYF. The DNA for the CDR3 is TGTGCCAGCAGCTTAATGGGGGCCTCTGGAAACACCATATATTTT.

The chain's CDR3 is CASSRTFSYNEQFF. The DNA for the CDR3 is TGTGCCAGCAGCCGGACTTTCTCCTACAATGAGCAGTTCTTC. This chain connects TRBV7-2 to TRBJ2-1; TRBD2 might be the D (5 bases). The CDR3 is made up of 14 amino acids. V lost 5 bases to trimming and J lost 0 bases, with 8 bases between them. Germline values: CDR1 SGHTA, CDR2 FQGNSA.

The CDR3 DNA is TGTGCCAGTTCAAGCGGGAATGAGCAGTTCTTC. It specifies CASSSGNEQFF. This sequence joins TRBV19 and TRBJ2-1, with D perhaps matching TRBD2 (6 bases). CDR1 and CDR2 from the germline V gene are LNHDA and SQIVND (reference sequence). Trimming pared 8 bases from V and 7 bases from J, leaving 9 bases between. The CDR3 is made up of 11 amino acids.

The J gene is TRBJ2-7, the V gene TRBV3-1 (or the pseudogene TRBV3-2); D may be TRBD1 (6 bases). Germline V gives CDR1 LGHDT, CDR2 YNNKEL (reference sequence). V was trimmed by 7 bases and J by 6 bases, leaving 28 bases between them. The CDR3 sequence is 17 residues long. Written as DNA, the CDR3 is TGTGCCAGCAAACGAGGGGGTGCCCACTCTGGGGACCTCGAGCAGTACTTC. Its translation is CASKRGGAHSGDLEQYF.

The genes are TRBV6-5 and TRBJ1-2; 8 bases map to TRBD1. The V gene's germline CDR1 is MNHEY and CDR2 SVGAGI. This CDR3 contains 14 residues. V gave up 2 bases and J gave up 8 bases; unmatched junction bases: 7. The DNA of the CDR3 is TGTGCCAGCAGTTACGATCAGGGGGCGCGAGGCTACACCTTC. Translated: CASSYDQGARGYTF.

This chain connects TRBV4-3 to TRBJ1-1, with a tentative D call TRBD1 (5 bases). Germline loops: CDR1 LGHNA, CDR2 YSLEER. CDR3 length: 17 residues. Trimming stripped 3 bases from V and 4 bases from J, with 21 bases between. The CDR3 reads CASSQDRPDGAVTEAFF. CDR3 nucleotides: TGCGCCAGCAGCCAGGACCGGCCGGATGGGGCGGTCACTGAAGCTTTCTTT.

The chain uses TRBV3-1 (or the pseudogene TRBV3-2) and TRBJ1-2; D is perhaps TRBD1 (6 bases). The germline gives CDR1 LGHDT, CDR2 YNNKEL (reference sequence). The length of the CDR3 is 16 residues. Trimming stripped 1 base from V and 7 bases from J, with 19 bases between. CDR3 in amino acids: CASSQVFRIQGCGYTF. The CDR3 nucleotides read TGTGCCAGCAGCCAAGTTTTTCGGATACAGGGCTGTGGCTACACCTTC.

The chain links TRBV3-1 (or the pseudogene TRBV3-2) to TRBJ2-7, with 9 positions matching TRBD1. Trimming at V came to 4 bases and at J to 5 bases, leaving 3 bases not matched to a gene. Looked up from germline, CDR1 is LGHDT and CDR2 is YNNKEL (reference sequence). The CDR3 runs 13 residues. The CDR3 sequence: CASSLGQGDEQYF. CDR3 nucleotides: TGTGCCAGCAGCCTGGGACAGGGAGACGAGCAGTACTTC.

The chain carries TRBV3-1 (or the pseudogene TRBV3-2) and TRBJ1-3; D possibly corresponds to TRBD1 (5 bases). Germline values: CDR1 LGHDT, CDR2 YNNKEL (reference sequence). Trimming stripped 1 base from V and 0 bases from J, with 10 bases between. The CDR3 covers 16 residues. The CDR3 nucleotides read TGTGCCAGCAGCCAAGGGACATTCGTCTCTGGAAACACCATATATTTT. This codes for CASSQGTFVSGNTIYF.

The chain has TRBV10-3 and TRBJ1-5; TRBD1 matches 10 bases. The CDR3 is 14 amino acids. Germline loops: CDR1 ENHRY, CDR2 SYGVKD. Trimming took 4 bases from V and 5 from J; bases not matched to a gene: 2. The CDR3 DNA follows: TGTGCCATCAGTGGTGGACAGGGGGATCAGCCCCAGCATTTT. Translation: CAISGGQGDQPQHF.

CDR3 coding DNA: TGTGCCAGCAGTGAGGACTATAACACCGGGGAGCTGTTTTTT. Its protein product is CASSEDYNTGELFF. The gene calls are TRBV2 and TRBJ2-2, with D perhaps TRBD2 (6 bases). Germline V CDR1 and CDR2: SNHLY, FYNNEI. V lost 3 bases to trimming and J lost 2 bases, with 7 bases between them. CDR3 size: 14 residues.

The rearrangement uses TRBV5-4 and TRBJ2-3; the D is unclear. Trimming shortened V by 4 bases and J by 2 bases, and 8 bases separated the two germline ends. CDR1 is SGHNT, CDR2 YYREEE, per germline (reference sequence). This CDR3 spans 13 amino acids. Here the CDR3 reads CASSRGVTDTQYF. CDR3 nucleotide sequence: TGTGCCAGCAGCCGTGGAGTCACAGATACGCAGTATTTT.

J is TRBJ1-1 and V is TRBV10-3, with D possibly matching TRBD1 (5 bases). CDR1 is ENHRY and CDR2 is SYGVKD in the germline V gene. The CDR3 is made up of 15 amino acids. Trimming cost V 6 bases and J 2 bases, with 16 bases left between them. CDR3 sequence: CAIRLSGEENTEAFF. The CDR3 DNA reads as TGTGCCATCAGGCTATCGGGGGAGGAAAACACTGAAGCTTTCTTT.

CDR3 residues: CASSLDRGGETQYF. The CDR3 DNA sequence: TGTGCCAGCAGCTTGGACCGGGGGGGAGAGACCCAGTACTTC. V usage is TRBV5-5 and J usage is TRBJ2-5; 8 bases line up with TRBD2. Looked up from germline, CDR1 is SGHKS and CDR2 is YYEKEE (reference sequence). CDR3 length: 14 amino acids. V was pared by 0 bases and J by 4 bases, with 2 bases of the junction left unmatched. The entire variable domain, with the rest obtained from reference TRBV5-5 and TRBJ2-5, is as follows: DAGVTQSPTHLIKTRGQQVTLRCSPISGHKSVSWYQQVLGQGPQFIFQYYEKEERGRGNFPDRFSARQFPNYSSELNVNALLLGDSALYLCASSLDRGGETQYFGPGTRLLVL.

The rearrangement links TRBV6-2 or TRBV6-3 to TRBJ2-7; tentatively, D is TRBD1 (6 bases). Germline values: CDR1 MNHEY, CDR2 SVGEGT. The CDR3 totals 15 residues. Trimming removed 5 bases at V and 6 bases at J, with 20 bases between. The CDR3: CASSPNRAGDGEQYF. Written as DNA, the CDR3 is TGTGCCAGCAGTCCAAATAGGGCAGGGGATGGCGAGCAGTACTTC.

The V gene is TRBV9, the J gene TRBJ1-3, with D possibly being TRBD1 (5 bases). Germline lookup yields CDR1 SGDLS and CDR2 YYNGEE. V shed 4 bases and J shed 0 bases, with 23 bases lying between them. The CDR3 has 19 residues. CDR3 bases: TGTGCCAGCAGCCTATCAACAGCCGGGCGGGGGATCTCTGGAAACACCATATATTTT. Translated: CASSLSTAGRGISGNTIYF. Based on the CDR3 plus reference TRBV9 and TRBJ1-3, the full variable domain is DSGVTQTPKHLITATGQRVTLRCSPRSGDLSVYWYQQSLDQGLQFLIQYYNGEERAKGNILERFSAQQFPDLHSELNLSSLELGDSALYFCASSLSTAGRGISGNTIYFGEGSWLTVV.

The chain employs TRBV7-8 and TRBJ2-3, with TRBD2 identical over 12 bases. V gave up 7 bases and J gave up 4 bases; unmatched junction bases: 6. CDR3 length: 15 amino acids. Per germline, CDR1 SGHVS and CDR2 FQNEAQ. The CDR3 loop reads CASKELAGGADTQYF. CDR3 nucleotide sequence: TGTGCCAGCAAAGAGCTAGCGGGAGGGGCAGATACGCAGTATTTT.

This clone was observed once. The chain recombines TRBV5-1 with TRBJ1-1, with TRBD1 matching over 9 bases. The CDR3 is made up of 14 amino acids. Germline-derived CDR1 and CDR2 are SGHRS and YFSETQ. V dropped 4 bases and J dropped 3; count of bases not matched to a gene: 4. CDR3 amino acids: CASSRGTGYTEAFF. The CDR3 bases are TGCGCCAGCAGCCGCGGGACAGGGTACACTGAAGCTTTCTTT.

This chain connects TRBV23-1 to TRBJ2-7; possibly TRBD2 for D (6 bases). TRBV23-1 is identified as an open reading frame with a role that is uncertain. The V end was cut by 0 bases, the J end by 0 bases, with 15 bases between. The CDR3 length is 17 residues. The CDR3 is CASSQSEAGHGSYEQYF. For the CDR3, the DNA is TGCGCCAGCAGTCAATCCGAGGCGGGGCACGGCTCCTACGAGCAGTACTTC.

The rearrangement uses TRBV28 and TRBJ2-7; TRBD2 aligns across 14 bases. J gave up 4 bases and V 5 bases, and 4 bases lay outside the gene matches. Per germline, CDR1 MDHEN and CDR2 SYDVKM. The CDR3 length is 15 residues. The CDR3 region is CASSLRLAGGYEQYF. CDR3 nucleotide sequence: TGTGCCAGCAGTCTCCGACTAGCGGGAGGGTACGAGCAGTACTTC.